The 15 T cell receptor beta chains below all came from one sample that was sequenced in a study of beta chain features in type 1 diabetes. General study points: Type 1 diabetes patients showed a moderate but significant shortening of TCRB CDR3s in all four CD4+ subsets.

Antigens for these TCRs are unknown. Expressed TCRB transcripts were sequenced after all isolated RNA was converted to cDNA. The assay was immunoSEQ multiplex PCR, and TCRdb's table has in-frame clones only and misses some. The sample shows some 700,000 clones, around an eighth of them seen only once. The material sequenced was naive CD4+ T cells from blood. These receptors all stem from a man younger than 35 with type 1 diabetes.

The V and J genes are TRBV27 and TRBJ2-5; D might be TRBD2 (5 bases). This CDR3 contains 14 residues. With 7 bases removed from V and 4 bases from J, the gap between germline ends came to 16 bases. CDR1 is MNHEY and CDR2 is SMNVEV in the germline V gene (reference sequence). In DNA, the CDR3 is TGTGCCAGCACCTCGATGGCAGGAGGAGAGACCCAGTACTTC. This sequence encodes CASTSMAGGETQYF.

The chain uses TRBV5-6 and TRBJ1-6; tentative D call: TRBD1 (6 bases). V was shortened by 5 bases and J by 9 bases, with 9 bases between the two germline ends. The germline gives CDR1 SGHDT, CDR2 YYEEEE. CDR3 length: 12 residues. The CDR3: CASSVGGSPLHF. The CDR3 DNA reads TGTGCCAGCAGTGTAGGGGGTTCACCCCTCCACTTT.

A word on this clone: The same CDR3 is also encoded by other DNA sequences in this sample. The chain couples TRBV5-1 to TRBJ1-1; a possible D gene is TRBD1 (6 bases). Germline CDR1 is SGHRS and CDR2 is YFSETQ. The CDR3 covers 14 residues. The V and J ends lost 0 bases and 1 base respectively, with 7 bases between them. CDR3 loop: CASSLGQENTEAFF. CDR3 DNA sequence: TGCGCCAGCAGCTTGGGACAGGAGAACACTGAAGCTTTCTTT.

CDR3 sequence reads: CASSLATQGTEAFF. In DNA, the CDR3 is TGCGCCAGCAGCTTGGCCACACAGGGGACTGAAGCTTTCTTT. The chain employs TRBV5-1 and TRBJ1-1; 7 bases map to TRBD1. With V trimmed by 0 bases and J by 5 bases, 4 bases remained unmatched. The CDR3 is made up of 14 amino acids. Germline CDR1 and CDR2: SGHRS and YFSETQ.

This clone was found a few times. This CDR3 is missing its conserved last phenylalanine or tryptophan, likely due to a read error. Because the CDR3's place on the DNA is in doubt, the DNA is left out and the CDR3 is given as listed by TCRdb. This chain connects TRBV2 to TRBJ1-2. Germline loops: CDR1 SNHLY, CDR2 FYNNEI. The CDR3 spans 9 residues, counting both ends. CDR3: CASSLGDPV.

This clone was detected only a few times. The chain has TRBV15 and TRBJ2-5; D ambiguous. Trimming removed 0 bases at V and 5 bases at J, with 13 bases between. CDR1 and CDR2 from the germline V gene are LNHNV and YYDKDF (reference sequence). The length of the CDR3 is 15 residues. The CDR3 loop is CATSRDPSTSETQYF. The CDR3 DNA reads TGTGCCACCAGCAGAGATCCTTCGACATCCGAGACCCAGTACTTC.

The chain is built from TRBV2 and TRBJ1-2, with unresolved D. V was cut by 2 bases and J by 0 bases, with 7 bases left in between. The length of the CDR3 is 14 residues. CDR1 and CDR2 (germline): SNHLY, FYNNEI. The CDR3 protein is CASSEFVANYGYTF. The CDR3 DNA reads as TGTGCCAGCAGTGAATTCGTCGCTAACTATGGCTACACCTTC. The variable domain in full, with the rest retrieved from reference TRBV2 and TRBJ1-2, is EPEVTQTPSHQVTQMGQEVILRCVPISNHLYFYWYRQILGQKVEFLVSFYNNEISEKSEIFDDQFSVERPDGSNFTLKIRSTKLEDSAMYFCASSEFVANYGYTFGSGTRLTVV.

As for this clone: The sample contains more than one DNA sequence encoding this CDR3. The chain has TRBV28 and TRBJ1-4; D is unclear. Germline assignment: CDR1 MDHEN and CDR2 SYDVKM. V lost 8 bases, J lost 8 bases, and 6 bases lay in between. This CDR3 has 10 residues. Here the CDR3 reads CASGGEKLFF. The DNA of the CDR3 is TGTGCCAGCGGTGGCGAAAAACTGTTTTTT.

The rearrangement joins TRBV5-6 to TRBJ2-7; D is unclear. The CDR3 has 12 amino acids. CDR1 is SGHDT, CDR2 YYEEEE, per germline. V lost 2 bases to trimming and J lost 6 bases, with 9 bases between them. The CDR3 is CASSFPVGEQYF. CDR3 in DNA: TGTGCCAGCAGCTTCCCTGTTGGCGAGCAGTACTTC.

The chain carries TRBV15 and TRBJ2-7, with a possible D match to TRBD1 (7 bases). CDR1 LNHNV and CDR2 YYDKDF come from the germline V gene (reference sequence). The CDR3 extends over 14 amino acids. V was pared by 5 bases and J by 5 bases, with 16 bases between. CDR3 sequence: CATSRIPGGNEQYF. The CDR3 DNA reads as TGTGCCACCAGCCGAATTCCAGGGGGGAACGAGCAGTACTTC.

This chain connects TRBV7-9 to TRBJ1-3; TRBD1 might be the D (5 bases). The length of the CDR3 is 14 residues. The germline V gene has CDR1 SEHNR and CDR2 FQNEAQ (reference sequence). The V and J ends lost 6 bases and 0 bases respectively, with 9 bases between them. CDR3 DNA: TGTGCCAGCAGATCAGGGAACTCTGGAAACACCATATATTTT. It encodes CASRSGNSGNTIYF.

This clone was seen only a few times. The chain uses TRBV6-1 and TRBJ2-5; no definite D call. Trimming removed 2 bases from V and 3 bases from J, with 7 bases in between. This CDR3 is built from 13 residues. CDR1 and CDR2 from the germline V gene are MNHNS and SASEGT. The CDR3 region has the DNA TGTGCCAGCAGTGAACTGGCGAAAGAGACCCAGTACTTC. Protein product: CASSELAKETQYF.

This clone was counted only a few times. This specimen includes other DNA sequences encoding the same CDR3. CDR3 protein: CASSVASQETQYF. CDR3 DNA: TGTGCCAGCAGCGTGGCAAGCCAAGAGACCCAGTACTTC. The chain recombines TRBV9 with TRBJ2-5, with D unresolved. In germline, CDR1 is SGDLS, CDR2 YYNGEE. The CDR3 is 13 amino acids. Between the trimmed V and J ends, which lost 2 bases and 1 base, there was a span of 6 bases.

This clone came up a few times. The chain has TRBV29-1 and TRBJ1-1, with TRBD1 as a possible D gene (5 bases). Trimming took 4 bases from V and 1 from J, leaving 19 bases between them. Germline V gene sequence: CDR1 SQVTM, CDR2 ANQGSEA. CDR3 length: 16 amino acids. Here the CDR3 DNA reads TGCAGCGTTGGATCGGGGGTCAGGCTAACGAACACTGAAGCTTTCTTT. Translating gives CSVGSGVRLTNTEAFF.

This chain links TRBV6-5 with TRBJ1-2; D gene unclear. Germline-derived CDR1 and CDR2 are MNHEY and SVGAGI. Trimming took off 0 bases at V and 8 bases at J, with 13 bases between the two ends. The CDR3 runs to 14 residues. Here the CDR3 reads CASSYSSGPPGYTF. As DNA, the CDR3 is TGTGCCAGCAGTTACTCCTCCGGGCCCCCGGGCTACACCTTC.